What follows are 15 T cell receptor beta chains derived from one specimen sequenced in a study of shared clonotypes between healthy human individuals. The method was immunoSEQ multiplex PCR; TCRdb's version includes in-frame clones alone and lacks a portion of them. There are some 740,000 clones in the sample; about 92% occur only once, and around 24% lies in the top ten. Positively selected for CCR7, the CD45RO-negative cells used as naive CD8 cells excluded terminally differentiated effector memory CD45RA+ cells. Sample: naive CD8+ T cells sorted from blood. The receptor source for this set is a young man in good health.

The gene calls are TRBV27 and TRBJ2-7, with TRBD2 as a possible D gene (6 bases). CDR3 length: 15 amino acids. CDR1 is MNHEY, CDR2 SMNVEV, per germline (reference sequence). V shed 2 bases and J shed 2 bases, with 13 bases lying between them. In nucleotides, the CDR3 is TGTGCCAGCAGTTTAACCCCCGGGGGAACCTACGAGCAGTACTTC. Encoded protein: CASSLTPGGTYEQYF.

This clone was counted only a few times. This chain joins TRBV28 and TRBJ1-2; 9 bases map to TRBD1. CDR3 length equals 13 residues. The V segment lost 6 bases and the J segment 4 bases; nucleotides outside the gene matches: 3. From germline, CDR1 is MDHEN and CDR2 SYDVKM. The CDR3 protein is CASRPGQGYGYTF. The CDR3 DNA follows: TGTGCCAGCAGACCGGGACAGGGCTATGGCTACACCTTC.

The chain combines TRBV5-8 with TRBJ2-7; 9 bases are a match to TRBD2. V was pared by 3 bases and J by 3 bases, with 10 bases of the junction left unmatched. The CDR3 extends over 16 amino acids. The germline CDR1 and CDR2 sequences are SGHTS and YDEGEE. The CDR3 is CASSSQGAGGFYEQYF. CDR3 nucleotide sequence: TGTGCCAGCAGCTCCCAAGGGGCGGGAGGGTTCTACGAGCAGTACTTC. Full variable domain (rest looked up from reference TRBV5-8 and TRBJ2-7): EAGVTQSPTHLIKTRGQQATLRCSPISGHTSVYWYQQALGLGLQFLLWYDEGEERNRGNFPPRFSGRQFPNYSSELNVNALELEDSALYLCASSSQGAGGFYEQYFGPGTRLTVT.

The rearrangement joins TRBV7-2 to TRBJ2-3; the D call may be TRBD1 or TRBD2 (7 bases each). CDR1 and CDR2 (germline): SGHTA, FQGNSA. The V gene lost 1 base and the J gene lost 0 bases, with 14 bases spanning the gap. The CDR3 has 17 amino acids. The DNA for the CDR3 is TGTGCCAGCAGCTTAGACAGGGAGGGGGCTAGCACAGATACGCAGTATTTT. This encodes CASSLDREGASTDTQYF.

The chain uses TRBV7-9 and TRBJ1-5, with TRBD1 as a possible D gene (6 bases). From germline, CDR1 is SEHNR and CDR2 FQNEAQ (reference sequence). The V and J ends lost 7 bases and 0 bases respectively, with 16 bases between them. The CDR3 totals 16 residues. The chain's CDR3 is CASTPLDSDSNQPQHF. CDR3 DNA sequence: TGTGCCAGCACCCCTCTGGACAGTGATAGCAATCAGCCCCAGCATTTT.

CDR3 region: CASSQEGGLNTEAFF. The CDR3 coding sequence is TGTGCCAGCAGCCAAGAGGGGGGCTTGAACACTGAAGCTTTCTTT. The chain recombines TRBV4-2 with TRBJ1-1; D perhaps matches TRBD1 (6 bases). The CDR3 totals 15 residues. Germline CDR1 reads LGHNA; CDR2 reads YNFKEQ. Trimming removed 0 bases from V and 0 bases from J, with 8 bases in between.

This clone was seen a few times. V is TRBV9 and J is TRBJ2-7, with D tentatively TRBD2 (5 bases). V was cut by 0 bases and J by 0 bases, with 10 bases left in between. The CDR3 totals 15 residues. CDR1 and CDR2 from the germline V gene are SGDLS and YYNGEE. The CDR3 is CASSVAPGYSYEQYF. DNA for the CDR3: TGTGCCAGCAGCGTAGCCCCGGGATACTCCTACGAGCAGTACTTC.

V and J are TRBV27 and TRBJ2-1; weak D call: TRBD2 (7 bases). Trimming pared 3 bases from V and 13 bases from J, leaving 19 bases between. Germline CDR1 reads MNHEY; CDR2 reads SMNVEV (reference sequence). This CDR3 has 14 amino acids. The CDR3 is CASSLGSGGRTQFF. DNA for the CDR3: TGTGCCAGCAGTTTGGGGTCCGGGGGGCGAACTCAGTTCTTC.

The chain combines TRBV4-3 with TRBJ2-2, with D possibly matching TRBD1 (5 bases). The length of the CDR3 is 15 residues. Trimming shortened V by 0 bases and J by 6 bases, and 11 bases separated the two germline ends. Germline assignment: CDR1 LGHNA and CDR2 YSLEER. This CDR3 reads CASSQDLGAAGELFF. The CDR3 DNA reads TGCGCCAGCAGCCAAGATCTAGGGGCAGCCGGGGAGCTGTTTTTT.

V usage is TRBV10-1 and J usage is TRBJ2-2; D assignment may be TRBD1 or TRBD2 (5 bases each). The CDR3 covers 15 residues. Between the trimmed V and J ends, which lost 5 bases and 6 bases, there was a span of 16 bases. Per germline, CDR1 WNHNN and CDR2 SYGVQD (reference sequence). CDR3 nucleotide sequence: TGCGCCAGCAGTAACCGGGACCCCGGGGCCGGGGAGCTGTTTTTT. Translating gives CASSNRDPGAGELFF.

The V gene is TRBV5-4, the J gene TRBJ2-3, with 8 bases identical to TRBD2. After removal of 7 bases from V and 0 bases from J, the junction contained 7 bases not matched to a gene. The germline V gene has CDR1 SGHNT and CDR2 YYREEE (reference sequence). This CDR3 spans 15 amino acids. The CDR3 region is CASSLAGYSTDTQYF. The CDR3 bases are TGTGCCAGCTCCTTAGCGGGGTACAGCACAGATACGCAGTATTTT.

The table lists this clone with a count of one. DNA for the CDR3: TGTGCCAGCAGCGTACTTGTTGGGGGGAACACTGAAGCTTTCTTT. As protein: CASSVLVGGNTEAFF. The V and J genes are TRBV9 and TRBJ1-1; D might be TRBD1 (5 bases). The CDR3 is made up of 15 amino acids. Per germline, CDR1 SGDLS and CDR2 YYNGEE. V dropped 1 base and J dropped 1 base, with 11 bases sitting between them.

The chain couples TRBV11-2 to TRBJ2-7; D may be TRBD1 (6 bases). Trimming stripped 6 bases from V and 3 bases from J, with 18 bases between. Germline V gene sequence: CDR1 SGHAT, CDR2 FQNNGV. This CDR3 contains 15 residues. This chain's CDR3 is CASRPIPGQSYEQYF. DNA for the CDR3: TGTGCCAGCAGACCGATTCCGGGACAAAGCTACGAGCAGTACTTC.

V usage is TRBV9 and J usage is TRBJ2-1, with no clear D. This CDR3 is 15 amino acids long. Germline V gives CDR1 SGDLS, CDR2 YYNGEE. V gave up 0 bases and J gave up 2 bases, with 9 bases separating them. The DNA of the CDR3 is TGTGCCAGCAGCGTAGCGAGCGACGCCTACAATGAGCAGTTCTTC. Its translation is CASSVASDAYNEQFF.

This chain links TRBV6-6 with TRBJ1-1, with D possibly matching TRBD1 (6 bases). Trimming took off 5 bases at V and 0 bases at J, with 10 bases between the two ends. Per germline, CDR1 MNHNY and CDR2 SVGAGI (reference sequence). The CDR3 contains 14 residues. The DNA for the CDR3 is TGTGCCAGCAGTGCGGACAGCATGAACACTGAAGCTTTCTTT. This translates into CASSADSMNTEAFF.